These 17 T cell receptor beta chains came from one sample sequenced in a study of monozygotic twins with inflammatory bowel disease. TCRdb reanalyzed the 5' RACE reads and collapses them to one entry per CDR3 protein, without DNA. The sample totals nearly 450,000 distinct CDR3 sequences. The sequencing input was blood. All receptors come from a human donor with ulcerative colitis or Crohn's disease, or a healthy co-twin of an affected twin (not recorded which).

The chain links TRBV28 to TRBJ2-1. The CDR3 has 14 residues. CDR1 is MDHEN and CDR2 is SYDVKM in the germline V gene. The CDR3 region is CASSSSRENNEQFF.

The chain's CDR3 is CASSLPPSGTGELFF. The chain carries TRBV5-1 and TRBJ2-2. Germline CDR1 SGHRS, CDR2 YFSETQ. The CDR3 extends over 15 amino acids.

The chain couples TRBV10-3 to TRBJ1-1; TCRdb picks TRBD1, but there is no DNA to check that call. The germline CDR1 and CDR2 sequences are ENHRY and SYGVKD. This CDR3 contains 15 residues. The CDR3 sequence is CAISEASSPNTEAFF.

The chain links TRBV7-2 to TRBJ2-7; TCRdb's assignment of TRBD1 cannot be checked, as there is no DNA. This CDR3 region has 14 residues. Per germline, CDR1 SGHTA and CDR2 FQGNSA. The CDR3 reads CASSLEFGGHEQYF.

The J gene is TRBJ1-2, the V gene TRBV6-5; absent DNA, TCRdb's TRBD1 call cannot be checked. The germline V gene encodes CDR1 MNHEY and CDR2 SVGAGI. CDR3 length equals 16 residues. CDR3 amino acids: CASSYHGTEANYGYTF.

The chain recombines TRBV18 with TRBJ2-7; TCRdb gives TRBD2 as the D gene, but with no DNA this cannot be confirmed. Per the germline V gene, CDR1 is KGHSH and CDR2 is LQKENI. The CDR3 totals 15 residues. CDR3 amino acids: CASSGGLATSYEQYF. Using reference TRBV18 and TRBJ2-7 for the parts outside the CDR3, the full variable domain is NAGVMQNPRHLVRRRGQEARLRCSPMKGHSHVYWYRQLPEEGLKFMVYLQKENIIDESGMPKERFSAEFPKEGPSILRIQQVVRGDSAAYFCASSGGLATSYEQYFGPGTRLTVT.

The chain carries TRBV18 and TRBJ1-1; TCRdb outputs TRBD1, but without DNA this stays unchecked. The CDR3 has 16 amino acids. CDR1 and CDR2 from the germline V gene are KGHSH and LQKENI. The CDR3 loop reads CASSPGGDGGRGSPFF.

The V gene is TRBV7-3, the J gene TRBJ2-7. The CDR3 has 12 amino acids. Germline CDR1 SGHTA, CDR2 FQGTGA. CDR3 region: CASSPDAGEQYF.

The rearrangement uses TRBV4-3 and TRBJ2-2; as DNA is missing, the TRBD1 call by TCRdb cannot be tested. Germline V gives CDR1 LGHNA, CDR2 YSLEER. The CDR3 loop spans 16 amino acids. This CDR3 is CASSQDSTGGPGELFF.

The V gene is TRBV7-9, the J gene TRBJ2-5; TCRdb proposes TRBD2, but this gene call is untestable without DNA. The V gene's germline CDR1 is SEHNR and CDR2 FQNEAQ (reference sequence). CDR3 size: 14 residues. The CDR3 spells CASSRRTEQETQYF.

The genes are TRBV12-3 or TRBV12-4 and TRBJ2-2; TCRdb's D call, TRBD2, is unchecked because there is no DNA. CDR3 length: 14 residues. Here the CDR3 reads CATSTSGDRGELFF.

V gene TRBV30 combines with J gene TRBJ1-2. The CDR3 is made up of 12 amino acids. The germline V gene encodes CDR1 GTSNPN and CDR2 SVGIG (reference sequence). CDR3 sequence: CAWRVDNYGYTF.

The rearrangement links TRBV2 to TRBJ2-6; TCRdb outputs TRBD2, but without DNA this stays unchecked. Germline CDR1 is SNHLY and CDR2 is FYNNEI. The CDR3 consists of 16 residues. CDR3 loop: CASSGQGFSGANVLTF.

CDR3 amino acids: CASSLAWGNTGELFF. The genes are TRBV7-9 and TRBJ2-2. CDR1 and CDR2 from the germline V gene are SEHNR and FQNEAQ (reference sequence). The CDR3 runs to 15 residues.

The CDR3 here is CASSQSPGFFYTF. This chain uses TRBV14 with TRBJ1-2; absent DNA, TCRdb's TRBD1 call cannot be checked. The CDR3 length is 13 residues. Germline CDR1 is SGHDN and CDR2 is FVKESK.

J is TRBJ1-4 and V is TRBV7-2. Per germline, CDR1 SGHTA and CDR2 FQGNSA. The CDR3 contains 16 residues. Here the CDR3 reads CASSLGQFATNEKLFF.

The rearrangement uses TRBV6-1 and TRBJ2-7; TCRdb picks TRBD1, but there is no DNA to check that call. From germline, CDR1 is MNHNS and CDR2 SASEGT. The CDR3 contains 14 residues. The CDR3 loop is CASAPTGDLYEQYF.